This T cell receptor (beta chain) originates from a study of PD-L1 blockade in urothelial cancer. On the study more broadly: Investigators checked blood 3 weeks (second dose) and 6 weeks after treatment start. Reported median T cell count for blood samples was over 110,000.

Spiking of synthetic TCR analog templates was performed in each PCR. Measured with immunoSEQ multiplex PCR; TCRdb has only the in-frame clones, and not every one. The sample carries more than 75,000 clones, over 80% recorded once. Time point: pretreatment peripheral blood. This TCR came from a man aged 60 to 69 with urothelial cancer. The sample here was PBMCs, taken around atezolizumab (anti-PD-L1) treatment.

The CDR3 loop is CASSPRSGNTEAFF. As DNA, the CDR3 is TGCGCCAGCAGCCCCAGATCGGGGAACACTGAAGCTTTCTTT. The chain employs TRBV5-1 and TRBJ1-1, with D unresolved. V lost 4 bases to trimming and J lost 1 base, with 11 bases between them. This CDR3 has 14 residues. Germline V gene lookup returns CDR1 SGHRS and CDR2 YFSETQ.